The rows below give T cell receptor beta chains drawn from one sample of a study of blood T cell repertoires in COVID-19. Method: immunoSEQ multiplex PCR; TCRdb's copy keeps in-frame clones and lacks some. The data show 25,000 to 35,000 clones, more than 90% seen once. The source material was peripheral blood. All receptors come from a human donor in a cohort sampled during active COVID-19. Each CDR3 is given with its conserved first and last residue. A D gene is named only where the DNA matches it firmly. Size is omitted from some rows. Given values are once, few, many or a class for expanded clones.

CDR3 length,clone size,D gene,J gene,V gene,CDR3 DNA,CDR3 protein
13,once,NA,TRBJ2-7,TRBV12-3/TRBV12-4,TGTGCCAGCAGCCCATCCCGGGGGTACGAGCAGTACTTC,CASSPSRGYEQYF
17,NA,TRBD2,TRBJ2-7,TRBV6-2/TRBV6-3,TGTGCCAGCAGTTTGGGACTAGCGGGAGGCTTAGGCTACGAGCAGTACTTC,CASSLGLAGGLGYEQYF
14,NA,TRBD2,TRBJ2-2,TRBV28,TGTGCCAGCACCTTGACTAGCGGGAGCTGGGAGCTGTTTTTT,CASTLTSGSWELFF
13,few,TRBD1,TRBJ1-2,TRBV9,TGTGCCAGCAGCGCCGGACAGGTCTATGGCTACACCTTC,CASSAGQVYGYTF
14,NA,TRBD2,TRBJ2-7,TRBV29-1,TGCAGCGTAGCCCCTAGCGGGAGGATGCACGAGCAGTACTTC,CSVAPSGRMHEQYF
16,NA,TRBD2,TRBJ2-3,TRBV5-1,TGCGCCAGCAGCCCGGGAGGAACGGATCACACAGATACGCAGTATTTT,CASSPGGTDHTDTQYF
11,NA,NA,TRBJ2-7,TRBV3-1/TRBV3-2,TGTGCCAGCAGCCATACAGCCGAGCAGTACTTC,CASSHTAEQYF
14,NA,NA,TRBJ2-7,TRBV18,TGTGCCAGCTCACCACCATCACTCCCATACGAGCAGTACTTC,CASSPPSLPYEQYF
14,NA,TRBD1,TRBJ1-2,TRBV2,TGTGCCAGCAGTGAATTCGGGACAGACTATGGCTACACCTTC,CASSEFGTDYGYTF
16,NA,NA,TRBJ1-6,TRBV18,TGTGCCAGCTCACCACCGGAGCAGGGCGCGTTGCCACCCCTCCACTTT,CASSPPEQGALPPLHF
13,NA,NA,TRBJ1-1,TRBV19,TGTGCCAGTAGTATGAGGGTGAACACTGAAGCTTTCTTT,CASSMRVNTEAFF
14,NA,TRBD2,TRBJ2-7,TRBV4-1,TGCGCCTCACGGCGGCGGGAGGGCCTCTACGAGCAGTACTTC,CASRRREGLYEQYF
11,NA,NA,TRBJ1-1,TRBV29-1,TGCAGCGTTGGCGACTTGGCTGAAGCTTTCTTT,CSVGDLAEAFF
16,NA,NA,TRBJ2-7,TRBV28,TGTGCCAGCAGTTACCCCCACAACATCAGCTCCTACGAGCAGTACTTC,CASSYPHNISSYEQYF
13,NA,TRBD1,TRBJ1-1,TRBV14,TGTGCCAGCAGCCTTACAGGGGGAACTGAAGCTTTCTTT,CASSLTGGTEAFF
17,NA,TRBD2,TRBJ2-2,TRBV10-3,TGTGCCATCGGTTTGCTAGCGGGAGGGCCTGGCACCGGGGAGCTGTTTTTT,CAIGLLAGGPGTGELFF
13,NA,TRBD1,TRBJ1-2,TRBV28,TGTGCCAGCAGTTTGGACAGGGCACGTGGCTACACCTTC,CASSLDRARGYTF
13,NA,TRBD2,TRBJ2-7,TRBV30,TGTGCCTGGAGTGTGGGACTAGGGGGGGAGCAGTACTTC,CAWSVGLGGEQYF
16,NA,TRBD1,TRBJ1-2,TRBV7-2,TGTGCCAGCAGCTTAGGAGGGTGGGGGACAGGGGATGGCTACACCTTC,CASSLGGWGTGDGYTF
16,NA,TRBD2,TRBJ2-3,TRBV9,TGTGCCAGCAGCGTAGGGGACTACCTGGGCACAGATACGCAGTATTTT,CASSVGDYLGTDTQYF
14,NA,NA,TRBJ2-5,TRBV5-6,TGTGCCAGCAGCCTGTTCGGGAGCGGCGAGACCCAGTACTTC,CASSLFGSGETQYF
15,once,TRBD2,TRBJ2-5,TRBV29-1,TGCAGCGTTGTAGGTGTTGCGGGAGTAGAAGAGACCCAGTACTTC,CSVVGVAGVEETQYF
15,NA,TRBD1,TRBJ2-6,TRBV6-5,TGTGCCAGCAGGTCAGGGGGCTCTGGGGCCAACGTCCTGACTTTC,CASRSGGSGANVLTF
14,once,TRBD1,TRBJ2-2,TRBV6-4,TGTGCCAGCAGTGGGACAGGGGACACCGGGGAGCTGTTTTTT,CASSGTGDTGELFF
17,NA,NA,TRBJ2-2,TRBV4-3,TGCGCCAGCAGCCAAGATCTGCTACTAGGTCTCCCCGGGGAGCTGTTTTTT,CASSQDLLLGLPGELFF
16,NA,NA,TRBJ2-3,TRBV21-1,TGTGCCAGCAGCAAAGGACTGTTATATAGCACAGATACGCAGTATTTT,CASSKGLLYSTDTQYF
15,NA,TRBD1,TRBJ1-1,TRBV19,TGTGCCAGTAGTAAAAGACAGGGGGATAACACTGAAGCTTTCTTT,CASSKRQGDNTEAFF
16,NA,TRBD2,TRBJ2-3,TRBV25-1,TGTGCCAGCAGTGAATATGGGGGAGGGTCCACAGATACGCAGTATTTT,CASSEYGGGSTDTQYF
15,NA,NA,TRBJ1-2,TRBV5-5,TGTGCCAGCAGCTTGGCGCCCGGTGCAGGCTATGGCTACACCTTC,CASSLAPGAGYGYTF
17,NA,TRBD1,TRBJ2-2,TRBV4-1,TGCGCCAGCAGCCAAGGTCTTCCGGGACAGCTCACCGGGGAGCTGTTTTTT,CASSQGLPGQLTGELFF
12,few,NA,TRBJ2-7,TRBV2,TGTGCCAGCAGTCTTGGAGGGCCCGAGCAGTACTTC,CASSLGGPEQYF
18,NA,TRBD1,TRBJ2-6,TRBV15,TGTGCCACCAGCAGAGATCGGATGGACAGGGAAGGGGCCAACGTCCTGACTTTC,CATSRDRMDREGANVLTF
12,NA,NA,TRBJ2-3,TRBV11-1,TGTGCCAGCAGCCTCAGCACAGATACGCAGTATTTT,CASSLSTDTQYF
13,NA,NA,TRBJ2-1,TRBV27,TGTGCCAGCCGGGTTGGCTCCTACAATGAGCAGTTCTTC,CASRVGSYNEQFF
18,once,TRBD2,TRBJ2-5,TRBV9,TGTGCCAGCAGCCGGACTAGCGGTGGATATGGGGGCAAAGAGACCCAGTACTTC,CASSRTSGGYGGKETQYF
13,NA,NA,TRBJ1-1,TRBV27,TGTGCCAGCCGCCAAATGCAGGGTTCTGAAGCTTTCTTT,CASRQMQGSEAFF
15,NA,NA,TRBJ1-3,TRBV6-2/TRBV6-3,TGTGCCAGCAGTGCGGAATACTCTAATGGAAACACCATATATTTT,CASSAEYSNGNTIYF
14,NA,TRBD1,TRBJ1-6,TRBV10-1,TGCGCCAGCAGTCTGCAGGGGGCGGATTCACCCCTCCACTTT,CASSLQGADSPLHF
16,NA,NA,TRBJ1-3,TRBV4-2,TGTGCCAGCAGCCAAGCCCGGGGAGGGACTGGAAACACCATATATTTT,CASSQARGGTGNTIYF
14,NA,NA,TRBJ1-6,TRBV7-9,TGTGCCAGCAGCTTACCACGGGATAATTCACCCCTCCACTTT,CASSLPRDNSPLHF
14,NA,TRBD1,TRBJ1-2,TRBV7-9,TGTGCCAGCAGCTTAAACAGGGGCGACTATGGCTACACCTTC,CASSLNRGDYGYTF
14,NA,NA,TRBJ2-5,TRBV7-9,TGTGCCAGCAGCTTAGCTCGACTATGGGAGACCCAGTACTTC,CASSLARLWETQYF
15,NA,NA,TRBJ1-3,TRBV25-1,TGTGCCAGCAGTGAATATGCCGGGTCTGGAAACACCATATATTTT,CASSEYAGSGNTIYF
12,NA,TRBD1,TRBJ2-1,TRBV30,TGTGCCTGGAGTGTTGGGACAGATGAGCAGTTCTTC,CAWSVGTDEQFF
14,once,NA,TRBJ2-5,TRBV6-5,TGTGCCAGCAGGCAGGGGTGGGGGCAAGAGACCCAGTACTTC,CASRQGWGQETQYF